One and the same sample provided the 26 T cell receptor beta chains below, sequenced in a study of OX40 agonist ivuxolimab in advanced cancers. Here immunoSEQ multiplex PCR was the method, and the copy in TCRdb shows in-frame clones only, minus some. The sample contains 90,000 to 100,000 clones, approximately 94% of which appear only once. Sequenced material: CD4+ or CD8+ T cells sorted from blood, taken in a trial of the OX40 agonist ivuxolimab. Every receptor here comes from an adult with an advanced solid tumor such as melanoma, head and neck, liver or kidney cancer.

This chain joins TRBV27 and TRBJ2-7; D is tentatively TRBD1 or TRBD2 (5 bases each). Germline CDR1 reads MNHEY; CDR2 reads SMNVEV (reference sequence). V was shortened by 1 base and J by 6 bases, with 10 bases between the two germline ends. The CDR3 loop spans 13 amino acids. The CDR3 DNA sequence: TGTGCCAGCAGTTTATTAGGGGAGTCCGAGCAGTACTTC. Translated, it gives CASSLLGESEQYF.

As to this clone: Other nucleotide sequences from this sample produce the same CDR3. The rearrangement links TRBV28 to TRBJ1-5; D unresolved. The CDR3 covers 11 residues. Between the trimmed V and J ends, which lost 3 bases and 6 bases, there was a span of 3 bases. The germline gives CDR1 MDHEN, CDR2 SYDVKM. CDR3 DNA: TGTGCCAGCAGTTTTGGTCAGCCCCAGCATTTT. It is translated as CASSFGQPQHF.

The rearrangement joins TRBV4-1 to TRBJ1-1; the D gene is possibly TRBD1 (6 bases). Trimming shortened V by 0 bases and J by 0 bases, and 17 bases separated the two germline ends. Germline CDR1 MGHRA, CDR2 YSYEKL. The CDR3 has 18 amino acids. In nucleotides, the CDR3 is TGCGCCAGCAGCCAAGAATCATTGACAGGAATGATGAACACTGAAGCTTTCTTT. Translated: CASSQESLTGMMNTEAFF.

The chain carries TRBV7-9 and TRBJ1-2; D remains unclear. This CDR3 has 13 amino acids. The V gene's germline CDR1 is SEHNR and CDR2 FQNEAQ (reference sequence). The V and J ends lost 1 base and 4 bases respectively, with 7 bases between them. The CDR3 is CASSLEQLYGYTF. The CDR3 DNA sequence: TGTGCCAGCAGCTTAGAACAGCTCTATGGCTACACCTTC.

The chain is built from TRBV27 and TRBJ2-1, with D perhaps matching TRBD1 or TRBD2 (6 bases each). The CDR3 covers 17 residues. Germline V CDR1 and CDR2: MNHEY, SMNVEV (reference sequence). The ends were cut back, 6 bases at V and 9 bases at J, with 27 bases in the middle. The CDR3 here is CASSADRGQARNGEQFF. The CDR3, as DNA: TGTGCCAGCAGCGCTGACCGGGGGCAGGCTAGAAACGGTGAGCAGTTCTTC.

The rearrangement joins TRBV28 to TRBJ1-1, with D possibly TRBD1 on 6 matching bases. The V end lost 2 bases, the J end lost 1 base, and 11 bases lay between the germline ends. CDR3 length equals 15 residues. In germline, CDR1 is MDHEN, CDR2 SYDVKM. The CDR3 DNA sequence: TGTGCCAGCAGTTTAACCAGGGGCCCGAACACTGAAGCTTTCTTT. Protein: CASSLTRGPNTEAFF. Variable domain in full (rest from reference TRBV28 and TRBJ1-1): DVKVTQSSRYLVKRTGEKVFLECVQDMDHENMFWYRQDPGLGLRLIYFSYDVKMKEKGDIPEGYSVSREKKERFSLILESASTNQTSMYLCASSLTRGPNTEAFFGQGTRLTVV.

V usage is TRBV7-3 and J usage is TRBJ2-2; D perhaps matches TRBD1 (5 bases). Germline CDR1 SGHTA, CDR2 FQGTGA. The CDR3 covers 16 residues. The germline V and J ends were trimmed by 0 bases and 0 bases, with 8 bases remaining between them. CDR3 coding DNA: TGTGCCAGCAGCTTAACGGGCAGGGCGAACACCGGGGAGCTGTTTTTT. Encoded protein: CASSLTGRANTGELFF.

Comments on this clone: At one boundary the junction diverges from the germline segment, which might be a read error. The V gene is TRBV9, the J gene TRBJ1-5; possibly TRBD1 for D (5 bases). Germline CDR1 is SGDLS and CDR2 is YYNGEE. This CDR3 comprises 14 residues. In nucleotides, the CDR3 is TGTGCCAGCAGCGTAGGGGACCGCAACCAGCCCCAGCATTTT. It yields the protein CASSVGDRNQPQHF.

V and J are TRBV19 and TRBJ2-1; the match to TRBD2 covers 12 bases. The J segment lost 9 bases and the V segment lost 3 bases, leaving 3 bases of the junction unmatched. The CDR3 has 14 amino acids. Looked up from germline, CDR1 is LNHDA and CDR2 is SQIVND (reference sequence). The DNA for the CDR3 is TGTGCCAGTAGTATCCGGACTAGCGGGGTTGAGCAGTTCTTC. Protein sequence: CASSIRTSGVEQFF.

The J gene is TRBJ1-5, the V gene TRBV5-1, with 7 bases that match TRBD1. This CDR3 is 15 amino acids long. Per germline, CDR1 SGHRS and CDR2 YFSETQ. J lost 1 base, V lost 0 bases, and 1 base had no gene match. In DNA form, the CDR3 reads TGCGCCAGCAGCTTGGCAGGGGGAAGCAATCAGCCCCAGCATTTT. This sequence encodes CASSLAGGSNQPQHF.

The CDR3 bases are TGTGCCAGCAGTTACACGACTACGAGGGATGGCTACACCTTC. It translates to CASSYTTTRDGYTF. The chain combines TRBV6-6 with TRBJ1-2; no definite D call. The V gene lost 2 bases and the J gene lost 6 bases, with 13 bases spanning the gap. This CDR3 is built from 14 residues. Per germline, CDR1 MNHNY and CDR2 SVGAGI (reference sequence).

The chain recombines TRBV6-5 with TRBJ2-5; perhaps TRBD1 as D (5 bases). This CDR3 spans 13 amino acids. Trimming stripped 5 bases from V and 3 bases from J, with 10 bases between. Germline CDR1 reads MNHEY; CDR2 reads SVGAGI. The CDR3 is CASSRTGKETQYF. CDR3 nucleotide sequence: TGTGCCAGCAGTCGTACAGGAAAAGAGACCCAGTACTTC.

The J gene is TRBJ2-5, the V gene TRBV4-1; TRBD1 is a possible D gene (6 bases). Germline V lookup: CDR1 MGHRA, CDR2 YSYEKL. Trimming shortened V by 3 bases and J by 3 bases, and 11 bases separated the two germline ends. The CDR3 totals 14 residues. For the CDR3, the DNA is TGCGCCAGCAGCCAGCTACAGGGAGAAGAGACCCAGTACTTC. It encodes CASSQLQGEETQYF.

As concerns this clone: The identical CDR3 is also encoded by other nucleotide sequences in the sample. This chain connects TRBV7-2 to TRBJ2-7; TRBD2 aligns across 9 bases. Germline V gives CDR1 SGHTA, CDR2 FQGNSA. There are 14 residues in the CDR3. Trimming cost V 3 bases and J 0 bases; bases outside gene matches: 0. The CDR3 region is CASSLGLASYEQYF. The CDR3 bases are TGTGCCAGCAGCTTGGGACTAGCCTCCTACGAGCAGTACTTC.

This chain links TRBV4-1 with TRBJ1-2; D uncertain. V lost 2 bases and J lost 6, with 13 bases in between. CDR3 length equals 14 residues. Germline V gene lookup returns CDR1 MGHRA and CDR2 YSYEKL. CDR3 loop: CASSQKGAGNGYTF. CDR3 bases: TGCGCCAGCAGCCAAAAAGGCGCGGGGAATGGCTACACCTTC.

With respect to this clone: Relative to the germline gene, one junction end is altered; a read error may explain this. The CDR3 DNA follows: TGCGCCAGCAGTCAAGGGCGGGAGGGCCGAGTCTACGAGCAGTACTTC. Amino acid sequence: CASSQGREGRVYEQYF. V gene TRBV4-1 combines with J gene TRBJ2-7, with TRBD2 matching over 9 bases. Germline CDR1 MGHRA, CDR2 YSYEKL. The CDR3 length is 16 residues.

The rearrangement links TRBV7-3 to TRBJ1-2; 10 nucleotides agree with TRBD1. Germline CDR1 and CDR2: SGHTA and FQGTGA. V trimming: 2 bases; J trimming: 8 bases; junction bases outside the gene matches: 8. The CDR3 contains 15 residues. DNA for the CDR3: TGTGCCAGCAGCTTAGCGACAGGGGGCGCCGTGGGCTACACCTTC. This encodes CASSLATGGAVGYTF.

V and J are TRBV4-1 and TRBJ1-2; TRBD1 is a possible D gene (5 bases). The CDR3 loop spans 15 amino acids. With 0 bases removed from V and 7 bases from J, the gap between germline ends came to 15 bases. Germline V gives CDR1 MGHRA, CDR2 YSYEKL. The CDR3 DNA sequence: TGCGCCAGCAGCCAAGATCCGTTTGGGGGTTCTGGCTACACCTTC. Translated, it gives CASSQDPFGGSGYTF.

This chain joins TRBV2 and TRBJ2-7; TRBD1 aligns across 8 bases. Germline values: CDR1 SNHLY, CDR2 FYNNEI. The CDR3 totals 18 residues. Trimming took 4 bases from V and 3 from J; bases not matched to a gene: 17. The CDR3 reads CASSAMFGADRGRYEQYF. The CDR3 DNA sequence: TGTGCCAGCAGTGCAATGTTTGGGGCCGACAGGGGACGCTACGAGCAGTACTTC.

The chain couples TRBV6-6 to TRBJ2-2, with 9 nucleotides matching TRBD1. Per the germline V gene, CDR1 is MNHNY and CDR2 is SVGAGI (reference sequence). The ends lost 6 bases at V and 4 bases at J; junction bases unmatched: 9. There are 16 residues in the CDR3. CDR3 coding DNA: TGTGCCAGCAGCCTTTCACAGGGGGCAGGCACCGGGGAGCTGTTTTTT. It yields the protein CASSLSQGAGTGELFF.

This sequence joins TRBV4-1 and TRBJ2-3, with 12 bases aligning to TRBD2. The CDR3 extends over 17 amino acids. V shed 2 bases and J 0 bases; nucleotides not matched to a gene: 3. The germline V gene encodes CDR1 MGHRA and CDR2 YSYEKL. The CDR3 loop is CASSQPSGGDSTDTQYF. The DNA of the CDR3 is TGCGCCAGCAGCCAACCTAGCGGGGGGGACAGCACAGATACGCAGTATTTT.

This clone showed up just once. This chain uses TRBV7-9 with TRBJ2-1; 8 bases agree with TRBD2. The V gene's germline CDR1 is SEHNR and CDR2 FQNEAQ (reference sequence). CDR3 size: 15 residues. V lost 8 bases, J lost 5 bases, and 11 bases stayed unmatched. For the CDR3, the DNA is TGTGCCAGCGCCCCGATGTTGCGGGGGGACAATGAGCAGTTCTTC. Encoded protein: CASAPMLRGDNEQFF.

This sequence joins TRBV2 and TRBJ2-6; 9 bases fit TRBD1. The germline V gene encodes CDR1 SNHLY and CDR2 FYNNEI. The CDR3 totals 16 residues. Germline trimming cut 5 bases from V and 1 base from J; bases unmatched to any gene: 3. CDR3 residues: CASSRDRESGANVLTF. CDR3 DNA sequence: TGTGCCAGCAGTCGGGACAGGGAGTCTGGGGCCAACGTCCTGACTTTC.

The V call is TRBV27, the J call TRBJ2-7; 10 bases align to TRBD2. Germline V gene data show CDR1 as MNHEY and CDR2 as SMNVEV (reference sequence). J lost 5 bases, V lost 0 bases, and 4 bases had no gene match. The CDR3 is 15 amino acids. The CDR3 coding sequence is TGTGCCAGCAGTTTATCAGCGGGGGGGCTCGACGAGCAGTACTTC. It specifies CASSLSAGGLDEQYF.

This chain connects TRBV7-9 to TRBJ2-7; D remains unclear. Trimming took off 5 bases at V and 4 bases at J, with 12 bases between the two ends. Germline CDR1 is SEHNR and CDR2 is FQNEAQ (reference sequence). The CDR3 has 13 residues. The CDR3, as DNA: TGTGCCAGCAGCCCTGGATCGACATACGAGCAGTACTTC. Translated, it gives CASSPGSTYEQYF. Drawing the rest from reference TRBV7-9 and TRBJ2-7, the complete variable domain is DTGVSQNPRHKITKRGQNVTFRCDPISEHNRLYWYRQTLGQGPEFLTYFQNEAQLEKSRLLSDRFSAERPKGSFSTLEIQRTEQGDSAMYLCASSPGSTYEQYFGPGTRLTVT.

The chain is built from TRBV18 and TRBJ2-7; 7 nucleotides align to TRBD1. The CDR3 sequence is 14 residues long. Trimming took 3 bases from V and 6 from J; bases not matched to a gene: 8. Germline V gene sequence: CDR1 KGHSH, CDR2 LQKENI. The CDR3 loop is CASSPVDRVREQYF. In DNA form, the CDR3 reads TGTGCCAGCTCACCGGTTGACAGGGTACGCGAGCAGTACTTC.